The source of this T cell receptor beta chain is a study of cytomegalovirus exposure and HLA in healthy donors. Study findings and constraints: The finding came from a later analysis; first-cohort TCR clusters tended to co-occur in the roughly 110 validation repertoires.

The germline gives CDR1 SGHTA, CDR2 FQGNSA. Trimming shortened V by 5 bases and J by 2 bases, and 18 bases separated the two germline ends. The CDR3 contains 16 residues. A remark on this clone: Its antigen is undetermined.

Using immunoSEQ multiplex PCR, the repertoire was profiled, and TCRdb retains in-frame clones only, with some absent. The sample records 120,000 or so clones, about 87% being singletons. This TCR was sampled from a man between 18 and 29 years old in good health and CMV-seronegative. The chain combines TRBV7-2 with TRBJ1-1, with D maybe TRBD1 (5 bases). The sample taken for sequencing was PBMCs. The CDR3 spells CASSVNPQAINTEAFF. The CDR3 bases are TGTGCCAGCAGCGTAAACCCACAGGCGATTAACACTGAAGCTTTCTTT.